The 2 T cell receptor beta chains below come from one sample, sequenced in a study of T cells in Graves' hyperthyroidism and ophthalmopathy. Amplified TCR beta CDR3 regions came from RNA transcripts. TCR CDR3 underwent first-round RT-PCR with the HTBI primer set. TCRdb reprocessed the multiplex PCR reads with MiXCR, giving one entry per CDR3 protein. The sample consists of some 650,000 distinct CDR3 sequences, about a sixth of them appearing once. The specimen sequenced was blood. The receptors derive from a woman between 35 and 50 years old with Graves' ophthalmopathy.

This chain uses TRBV28 with TRBJ1-1; no clear D gene. V shed 3 bases and J shed 0 bases, with 11 bases lying between them. Germline CDR1 and CDR2: MDHEN and SYDVKM. This CDR3 region has 15 residues. The CDR3 region is CASSFFSQMNTEAFF. CDR3 DNA sequence: TGTGCCAGCAGTTTTTTTTCCCAGATGAACACTGAAGCTTTCTTT.

At least ten counts were recorded for this clonotype. The V gene is TRBV20-1, the J gene TRBJ2-5; D is possibly TRBD2 (6 bases). Germline V gene lookup returns CDR1 DFQATT and CDR2 SNEGSKA (reference sequence). CDR3 size: 14 residues. Trimming took 1 base from V and 6 from J, leaving 15 bases between them. The CDR3 nucleotides read TGCAGTGCTAGAGGCAGGGAGGTTCCGAAGACCCAGTACTTC. Translating it yields CSARGREVPKTQYF.